This TCR beta chain was recorded in a study of T cells in Graves' hyperthyroidism and ophthalmopathy. Across the whole study: Prior to any treatment, at the point of initial diagnosis, peripheral blood was collected. General observations from the study: The blood repertoire included most of the expanded thyroid clonotypes above 0.001. Stable hyperthyroidism was separated from ophthalmopathy by a model based on 13 V-J features.

CDR1 is SGHTA, CDR2 FQGNSA, per germline. Trimming at V came to 2 bases and at J to 4 bases, leaving 6 bases not matched to a gene. The CDR3 covers 15 residues. From RNA transcripts, TCR beta CDR3 regions were amplified. During a first-round RT-PCR of the TCR CDR3, the HTBI primer set was used. TCRdb reprocessed the multiplex PCR reads with MiXCR, giving one entry per CDR3 protein. The data contain under 350,000 distinct CDR3 sequences, 15% to 20% of them seen just once; the ten biggest clones take up about half. It was approximately 9.7 ml of fresh peripheral blood that supplied the PBMCs. Comment on this clonotype: Its antigen is not identified.

The genes are TRBV7-2 and TRBJ2-7; 9 bases map to TRBD2. The source material was blood. This TCR was sampled from a woman in her forties or fifties with Graves' hyperthyroidism. The CDR3 sequence is CASSLSPSGTYEQYF. CDR3 sequence (DNA): TGTGCCAGCAGCTTAAGCCCTAGCGGGACTTACGAGCAGTACTTC.